One sample yielded the 30 T cell receptor beta chains listed below, sequenced in a study of cytomegalovirus exposure and HLA in healthy donors. The PCR had 60 Vbeta and 13 Jbeta primers. Some clones are missing from TCRdb's copy, which holds only in-frame ones; the method was immunoSEQ multiplex PCR. This sample carries under 150,000 clones, with around 1.5% going to the ten biggest clones. Sequencing was carried out using PBMCs. The receptor set was obtained from a woman aged 40 to 50 in good health and CMV-seronegative.

This chain links TRBV4-3 with TRBJ2-1; 11 nucleotides match TRBD1. Germline V gene sequence: CDR1 LGHNA, CDR2 YSLEER. J gave up 7 bases and V 0 bases, and 8 bases lay outside the gene matches. This CDR3 comprises 17 residues. The CDR3 DNA reads TGCGCCAGCAGCCAAGAATTGGACAGGGGGCATTTGAATGAGCAGTTCTTC. It specifies CASSQELDRGHLNEQFF.

V and J are TRBV4-3 and TRBJ1-5, with TRBD1 identical over 8 bases. V shed 4 bases, J shed 2 bases, and the junction held 4 bases outside the gene matches. Germline-derived CDR1 and CDR2 are LGHNA and YSLEER. This CDR3 is built from 15 residues. This chain's CDR3 is CASSRTGNGNQPQHF. The CDR3, as DNA: TGCGCCAGCAGCCGGACAGGGAATGGCAATCAGCCCCAGCATTTT.

This chain links TRBV5-1 with TRBJ2-7, with a weak D call TRBD1 (5 bases). Germline CDR1 is SGHRS and CDR2 is YFSETQ. V lost 4 bases and J lost 1, with 15 bases in between. The CDR3 spans 15 residues. CDR3 loop: CASSPPRQGSYEQYF. The DNA for the CDR3 is TGCGCCAGCAGCCCCCCCCGGCAGGGTTCCTACGAGCAGTACTTC. Based on the CDR3 plus reference TRBV5-1 and TRBJ2-7, the full variable domain is KAGVTQTPRYLIKTRGQQVTLSCSPISGHRSVSWYQQTPGQGLQFLFEYFSETQRNKGNFPGRFSGRQFSNSRSEMNVSTLELGDSALYLCASSPPRQGSYEQYFGPGTRLTVT.

V is TRBV6-5 and J is TRBJ1-2; D gene ambiguous. Per germline, CDR1 MNHEY and CDR2 SVGAGI. This CDR3 comprises 13 residues. Trimming cost V 0 bases and J 8 bases, with 10 bases left between them. The CDR3 coding sequence is TGTGCCAGCAGTTACTCGACTCTGCGGGGCTACACCTTC. Amino acid sequence: CASSYSTLRGYTF.

The rearrangement joins TRBV6-5 to TRBJ1-1; D perhaps matches TRBD1 (6 bases). Germline V gives CDR1 MNHEY, CDR2 SVGAGI. Trimming cost V 9 bases and J 0 bases, with 17 bases left between them. The length of the CDR3 is 15 residues. The CDR3 nucleotides are TGTGCCAGTTCACGGGGGGGGCGGGTGAACACTGAAGCTTTCTTT. It specifies CASSRGGRVNTEAFF.

This chain uses TRBV2 with TRBJ2-5; no clear D. The CDR3 loop spans 14 amino acids. Germline CDR1 is SNHLY and CDR2 is FYNNEI. V was shortened by 6 bases and J by 3 bases, with 14 bases between the two germline ends. DNA for the CDR3: TGTGCCAGCAGAAAATCTGAAGGAGAAGAGACCCAGTACTTC. Its protein is CASRKSEGEETQYF.

J is TRBJ2-6 and V is TRBV6-5; D is ambiguous. Deletions cut 2 bases from V and 0 bases from J, with 8 bases between. Germline CDR1 reads MNHEY; CDR2 reads SVGAGI. The CDR3 loop spans 16 amino acids. CDR3 bases: TGTGCCAGCAGTTACGCCAAGAGCTCTGGGGCCAACGTCCTGACTTTC. Its protein product is CASSYAKSSGANVLTF.

With respect to this clone: Other DNA sequences from this sample encode an identical CDR3 as well. CDR3 sequence reads: CASSEGTSGGADTQYF. In nucleotides, the CDR3 is TGTGCCAGCAGTGAGGGAACTAGCGGGGGGGCGGATACGCAGTATTTT. The chain is built from TRBV6-4 and TRBJ2-3; TRBD2 matches at 13 bases. The CDR3 is 16 amino acids. The V gene's germline CDR1 is MRHNA and CDR2 SNTAGT. After removal of 3 bases from V and 6 bases from J, the junction contained 6 bases not matched to a gene.

The chain couples TRBV4-1 to TRBJ1-2, with 7 nucleotides matching TRBD1. Germline trimming cut 1 base from V and 4 bases from J; bases unmatched to any gene: 6. The CDR3 has 15 amino acids. Germline assignment: CDR1 MGHRA and CDR2 YSYEKL. The CDR3 spells CASSQVGQKIYGYTF. CDR3 nucleotide sequence: TGCGCCAGCAGCCAAGTGGGACAGAAGATCTATGGCTACACCTTC.

The rearrangement links TRBV4-1 to TRBJ1-3; D gene unclear. The CDR3 is made up of 16 amino acids. Trimming left V 0 bases short and J 0 bases short, with 9 bases between. Germline V CDR1 and CDR2: MGHRA, YSYEKL. CDR3 DNA sequence: TGCGCCAGCAGCCAAGAGTCCGGAGTCTCTGGAAACACCATATATTTT. It codes for CASSQESGVSGNTIYF.

This chain connects TRBV27 to TRBJ2-7; 12 bases fit TRBD2. Germline lookup yields CDR1 MNHEY and CDR2 SMNVEV (reference sequence). Trimming at V came to 5 bases and at J to 6 bases, leaving 5 bases not matched to a gene. The CDR3 has 14 amino acids. For the CDR3, the DNA is TGTGCCAGCAGTCGGACTAGCGGGGAGGGCGAGCAGTACTTC. It yields the protein CASSRTSGEGEQYF.

The chain has TRBV7-3 and TRBJ1-6; the match to TRBD1 covers 8 bases. V was pared by 4 bases and J by 9 bases, with 5 bases of the junction left unmatched. The CDR3 spans 14 residues. CDR1 and CDR2 from the germline V gene are SGHTA and FQGTGA. CDR3 nucleotides: TGTGCCAGCAGCTCTACAGGGGGGGCTTCACCCCTCCACTTT. It codes for CASSSTGGASPLHF.

As to this clone: This is likely a read error, given that the CDR3 carries no conserved phenylalanine or tryptophan at its end. The V gene is TRBV7-2, the J gene TRBJ1-1; 7 bases fit TRBD1. The CDR3 is 14 residues long. From germline, CDR1 is SGHTA and CDR2 FQGNSA. With V trimmed by 5 bases and J by 4 bases, 7 bases remained unmatched. The CDR3, as DNA: TGTGCCAGCAGCACACAGGGGTTCGGCACTGAAGCTTTCCTT. Translated: CASSTQGFGTEAFL.

The gene calls are TRBV7-2 and TRBJ2-2; 7 nucleotides align to TRBD1. Trimming removed 10 bases from V and 0 bases from J; junction bases left unmatched: 8. CDR1 and CDR2 from the germline V gene are SGHTA and FQGNSA. This CDR3 is built from 15 residues. The CDR3 loop is CATLSRGSNTGELFF. Written as DNA, the CDR3 is TGTGCCACCCTGAGCAGGGGGTCGAACACCGGGGAGCTGTTTTTT.

The CDR3 loop reads CASSQPKTDTQYF. In nucleotides, the CDR3 is TGCGCCAGCAGCCAACCTAAAACAGATACGCAGTATTTT. The V gene is TRBV4-3, the J gene TRBJ2-3; D ambiguous. Germline CDR1 and CDR2: LGHNA and YSLEER. This CDR3 contains 13 residues. Trimming took 2 bases from V and 3 from J, leaving 6 bases between them.

The gene calls are TRBV7-9 and TRBJ2-1; D is ambiguous. The ends were cut back, 7 bases at V and 9 bases at J, with 10 bases in the middle. Germline V gene lookup returns CDR1 SEHNR and CDR2 FQNEAQ (reference sequence). This CDR3 spans 11 amino acids. The CDR3: CASTQESEQFF. In DNA form, the CDR3 reads TGTGCCAGCACCCAGGAAAGTGAGCAGTTCTTC.

The chain joins TRBV25-1 to TRBJ1-4, with TRBD1 matching 8 bases. The V and J ends lost 3 bases and 8 bases, in that order; junction bases with no gene match: 11. This CDR3 has 16 amino acids. Germline V gene lookup returns CDR1 MGHDK and CDR2 SYGVNS. The CDR3 DNA reads as TGTGCCAGCAGTGACCCCTCGGACAGGGTGGGAGAAAAACTGTTTTTT. Translation gives CASSDPSDRVGEKLFF.

V and J are TRBV5-4 and TRBJ2-5; the match to TRBD2 covers 7 bases. Germline V gene sequence: CDR1 SGHNT, CDR2 YYREEE (reference sequence). The CDR3 length is 15 residues. V lost 4 bases to trimming and J lost 5 bases; unmatched junction nucleotides: 11. CDR3 sequence reads: CASSLSGGGVETQYF. In nucleotides, the CDR3 is TGTGCCAGCAGCCTATCTGGTGGGGGGGTCGAGACCCAGTACTTC.

The rearrangement links TRBV5-4 to TRBJ2-3; 11 positions match TRBD2. The CDR3 consists of 16 residues. Germline V CDR1 and CDR2: SGHNT, YYREEE (reference sequence). V lost 5 bases to trimming and J lost 2 bases; unmatched junction nucleotides: 7. The CDR3 loop reads CASRPGTSGVTDTQYF. CDR3 coding DNA: TGTGCCAGCAGGCCCGGGACTAGCGGCGTCACAGATACGCAGTATTTT.

As to this clone: An end of the junction differs from the germline gene, which may be a read error. The chain links TRBV29-1 to TRBJ2-3; a possible D gene is TRBD1 (5 bases). CDR1 and CDR2 from the germline V gene are SQVTM and ANQGSEA. The CDR3 has 13 residues. The CDR3 DNA reads as TGCGGCGTTGCAGGGCCTTACACAGATACGCAGTATTTT. Its translation is CGVAGPYTDTQYF.

The chain links TRBV10-3 to TRBJ1-1, with D perhaps TRBD1 (6 bases). CDR3 length equals 13 residues. V was clipped by 5 bases and J by 2 bases, with 9 bases between them. CDR1 is ENHRY and CDR2 is SYGVKD in the germline V gene. As DNA, the CDR3 is TGTGCCATCAGTCTACAGGGTAACACTGAAGCTTTCTTT. Translated: CAISLQGNTEAFF.

The chain couples TRBV29-1 to TRBJ2-1; D possibly corresponds to TRBD2 (6 bases). This CDR3 region has 16 residues. Germline loops: CDR1 SQVTM, CDR2 ANQGSEA. Trimming pared 6 bases from V and 3 bases from J, leaving 21 bases between. The CDR3 coding sequence is TGCAGCGTCCCCCACGGGGGAAGAGTGAGCTACAATGAGCAGTTCTTC. This gives the protein CSVPHGGRVSYNEQFF.

V gene TRBV7-9 combines with J gene TRBJ2-3; 10 nucleotides agree with TRBD2. This CDR3 contains 16 residues. The germline CDR1 and CDR2 sequences are SEHNR and FQNEAQ (reference sequence). V gave up 1 base and J gave up 8 bases; unmatched junction bases: 9. CDR3 nucleotide sequence: TGTGCCAGCAGCTTAGGTTTTAGCGGGGGGCCCCGTACGCAGTATTTT. Encoded protein: CASSLGFSGGPRTQYF.

The chain uses TRBV7-2 and TRBJ1-4, with 8 bases matching TRBD1. V trimming: 1 base; J trimming: 14 bases; junction bases outside the gene matches: 3. This CDR3 is 12 amino acids long. Germline V gives CDR1 SGHTA, CDR2 FQGNSA. DNA of the CDR3: TGTGCCAGCAGCTTAGGACAGGGGATTCTGTTTTTT. This gives the protein CASSLGQGILFF.

CDR3 sequence (DNA): TGTGCCAGCAGCGCTAGTGACCCTGGAAACACCATATATTTT. This codes for CASSASDPGNTIYF. V gene TRBV9 combines with J gene TRBJ1-3, with D unresolved. The V end was cut by 3 bases, the J end by 2 bases, with 9 bases between. Germline V gene lookup returns CDR1 SGDLS and CDR2 YYNGEE. The CDR3 has 14 residues.

This chain joins TRBV5-1 and TRBJ1-6; D is perhaps TRBD1 (5 bases). The CDR3 runs 14 residues. Germline CDR1 is SGHRS and CDR2 is YFSETQ. The ends were cut back, 4 bases at V and 4 bases at J, with 9 bases in the middle. In DNA form, the CDR3 reads TGCGCCAGCAGCCCGGACACGTATAATTCACCCCTCCACTTT. Residues: CASSPDTYNSPLHF.

The chain uses TRBV1 and TRBJ1-5; the D call TRBD1 from the table was never checked on the DNA. TRBV1 is marked as a pseudogene. This CDR3 is 15 amino acids long. The CDR3 loop reads CTSSQAPDRGKPQHF. The DNA for the CDR3 is TGCACCAGCAGCCAGGCTCCTGACAGGGGAAAGCCCCAGCATTTT.

The chain joins TRBV18 to TRBJ1-2; 11 bases align to TRBD1. In germline, CDR1 is KGHSH, CDR2 LQKENI. Trimming took 3 bases from V and 0 from J; bases not matched to a gene: 3. The length of the CDR3 is 16 residues. DNA for the CDR3: TGTGCCAGCTCACCGCGGACAGGGGGCACTAACTATGGCTACACCTTC. Encoded protein: CASSPRTGGTNYGYTF.

V is TRBV7-9 and J is TRBJ2-5; 7 bases are shared with TRBD1. V gave up 7 bases and J gave up 1 base; unmatched junction bases: 3. In germline, CDR1 is SEHNR, CDR2 FQNEAQ (reference sequence). The CDR3 runs to 13 residues. CDR3 nucleotides: TGTGCCAGCAACAGGGACAGCCAAGAGACCCAGTACTTC. Protein sequence: CASNRDSQETQYF.

The genes are TRBV6-1 and TRBJ2-7; 9 bases agree with TRBD1. The germline gives CDR1 MNHNS, CDR2 SASEGT. The length of the CDR3 is 14 residues. Trimming took 7 bases from V and 2 from J; bases not matched to a gene: 6. CDR3 amino acids: CASMGQGRAYEQYV. The CDR3 DNA reads TGTGCCAGCATGGGACAGGGTAGGGCCTACGAGCAGTACGTC.